Listed below are T cell receptor beta chains from one sample, sequenced in a study of identical twins. TCRdb re-called the 5' RACE reads through MiXCR, storing one row per CDR3 protein. The sample yields about 450,000 distinct CDR3 sequences, less than 20% seen once. The sample comprised naive T cells sorted from blood. These receptors were collected from a man aged 50 or older in good health. Each CDR3 is given with its conserved first and last residue. A D gene is named only where the DNA matches it firmly. A row's size may be missing; if present it is once, few, many or a size class.

TRBD1 15 TRBJ2-3 TRBV5-6 . CASSKDRGVTDTQYF TGTGCCAGCAGCAAGGACAGGGGGGTCACAGATACGCAGTATTTT
. 14 TRBJ2-7 TRBV7-8 . CASSLGGLTYEQYF TGTGCCAGCAGCTTAGGAGGCCTTACCTACGAGCAGTACTTC
. 14 TRBJ1-1 TRBV14 many CASSDLGGGTEAFF TGTGCCAGCAGCGACCTGGGAGGTGGCACTGAAGCTTTCTTT
. 14 TRBJ2-5 TRBV5-1 . CASSLNQGRETQYF TGCGCCAGCAGCTTGAACCAGGGTAGGGAGACCCAGTACTTC
. 15 TRBJ2-7 TRBV14 . CASSHYRESSYEQYF TGTGCCAGCAGCCATTACAGGGAGAGCTCCTACGAGCAGTACTTC
. 13 TRBJ2-7 TRBV15 few CATSSGGPYEQYF TGTGCCACCAGCAGCGGGGGCCCCTACGAGCAGTACTTC
TRBD2 18 TRBJ2-2 TRBV2 few CASSETGLAGGRTGELFF TGTGCCAGCAGTGAAACGGGACTAGCGGGAGGTCGCACCGGGGAGCTGTTTTTT
. 13 TRBJ2-7 TRBV12-3/TRBV12-4 . CASSTDVNYEQYF TGTGCCAGCAGTACGGACGTAAACTACGAGCAGTACTTC
TRBD1 13 TRBJ1-2 TRBV20-1 . CSAYPDRNYGYTF TGCAGTGCCTACCCGGACAGGAACTATGGCTACACCTTC
. 16 TRBJ2-7 TRBV28 many CASSFRDTKPVYEQYF TGTGCCAGCAGTTTCAGAGACACCAAACCGGTTTACGAGCAGTACTTC
. 15 TRBJ2-1 TRBV6-2/TRBV6-3 few CASSFRAFSYNEQFF TGTGCCAGCAGCTTTCGAGCGTTCTCCTACAATGAGCAGTTCTTC
. 16 TRBJ2-1 TRBV5-1 few CASTSVGGAPYNEQFF TGCGCCAGCACTTCCGTGGGGGGTGCGCCCTACAATGAGCAGTTCTTC
. 15 TRBJ2-2 TRBV7-3 . CASSPSGPNTGELFF TGTGCCAGCAGCCCATCGGGTCCTAACACCGGGGAGCTGTTTTTT
. 16 TRBJ1-2 TRBV4-3 few CASSQDLSYLNYGYTF TGCGCCAGCAGCCAAGACCTATCCTACTTAAACTATGGCTACACCTTC
. 13 TRBJ1-6 TRBV12-3/TRBV12-4 many CASSLLLNSPLHF TGTGCCAGCAGTTTATTATTGAATTCACCCCTCCACTTT
. 18 TRBJ2-4 TRBV4-2 . CASSQDISGAIAKNIQYF TGTGCCAGCAGCCAAGATATTAGCGGAGCGATAGCCAAAAACATTCAGTACTTC
TRBD1 12 TRBJ2-7 TRBV29-1 few CSVDARGHGQYF TGCAGCGTTGATGCTAGGGGGCATGGGCAGTACTTC
. 16 TRBJ2-1 TRBV7-9 few CASSLVIASSYNEQFF TGTGCCAGCAGCTTGGTAATAGCGAGTTCCTACAATGAGCAGTTCTTC
. 13 TRBJ2-5 TRBV24-1 few CATSAWSQETQYF TGTGCCACCAGTGCCTGGTCCCAAGAGACCCAGTACTTC
. 15 TRBJ2-1 TRBV7-2 few CASSLAGRAVDEQFF TGTGCCAGCAGCTTAGCGGGGAGAGCGGTGGATGAGCAGTTCTTC
TRBD2 16 TRBJ2-3 TRBV7-7 few CASSLGLAGAPDTQYF TGTGCCAGCAGCCTAGGACTAGCGGGAGCGCCAGATACGCAGTATTTT
TRBD1 13 TRBJ2-7 TRBV29-1 few CSVGQGWSYEQYF TGCAGCGTTGGACAGGGATGGTCCTACGAGCAGTACTTC
. 14 TRBJ1-2 TRBV25-1 few CASRETGKSNGYTF TGTGCCAGCAGGGAAACAGGGAAGTCAAATGGCTACACCTTC
. 14 TRBJ2-1 TRBV6-2/TRBV6-3 . CASSLRVTYNEQFF TGTGCCAGCAGTTTAAGGGTTACCTACAATGAGCAGTTCTTC
TRBD1 13 TRBJ2-1 TRBV9 . CASSGTGFNEQFF TGTGCCAGCAGCGGGACAGGCTTCAATGAGCAGTTCTTC
TRBD1 13 TRBJ2-3 TRBV20-1 few CSAHRDSATPQYF TGCAGTGCGCACCGGGACAGTGCAACACCGCAGTATTTT
. 13 TRBJ1-1 TRBV27 many CASSLRLNTEAFF TGTGCCAGCAGTTTACGACTGAACACTGAAGCTTTCTTT
TRBD2 18 TRBJ2-1 TRBV5-6 . CASSLFRLAGQNYNEQFF TGTGCCAGCAGCTTGTTCCGACTAGCGGGGCAGAACTACAATGAGCAGTTCTTC
. 14 TRBJ1-6 TRBV4-2 . CASSQIGGSSPLHF TGTGCCAGCAGCCAGATTGGGGGTAGTTCACCCCTCCACTTT
. 12 TRBJ2-3 TRBV29-1 few CSAYSITDTQYF TGCAGCGCCTACTCCATCACAGATACGCAGTATTTT
. 15 TRBJ2-7 TRBV5-1 . CASSLAVQPGYEQYF TGCGCCAGCAGCTTGGCGGTCCAACCGGGGTACGAGCAGTACTTC
. 14 TRBJ2-7 TRBV7-9 many CASSSGQSSYEQYF TGTGCCAGCAGCTCTGGACAGTCTTCCTACGAGCAGTACTTC
TRBD2 13 TRBJ2-1 TRBV7-9 many CASKTSGNNEQFF TGTGCCAGCAAGACTAGCGGAAACAATGAGCAGTTCTTC
. 14 TRBJ1-1 TRBV20-1 many CSARVPGLDTEAFF TGCAGTGCTAGAGTCCCGGGGTTGGACACTGAAGCTTTCTTT
. 10 TRBJ1-3 TRBV28 few CASIDQGEYF TGTGCCAGCATTGACCAAGGCGAGTATTTT
. 12 TRBJ2-5 TRBV4-1 . CASSHQEETQYF TGCGCCAGCAGCCACCAAGAAGAGACCCAGTACTTC
TRBD2 18 TRBJ2-7 TRBV2 once CASSVGLWAREVSYEQYF TGTGCCAGCAGTGTCGGTTTATGGGCGCGGGAGGTCTCCTACGAGCAGTACTTC
. 12 TRBJ1-1 TRBV7-9 few CASSFDQAEAFF TGTGCCAGCAGCTTTGACCAGGCTGAAGCTTTCTTT
. 14 TRBJ2-5 TRBV4-3 many CASSHPGLQETQYF TGCGCCAGCAGCCACCCGGGCCTCCAAGAGACCCAGTACTTC
TRBD1 20 TRBJ2-3 TRBV5-1 few CASSLDLLADRGDKRDTQYF TGCGCCAGCAGCTTGGACCTATTGGCGGACAGGGGGGATAAGAGAGATACGCAGTATTTT
. 14 TRBJ2-7 TRBV4-3 . CASSQDMRNYEQYF TGCGCCAGCAGCCAAGATATGCGGAACTACGAGCAGTACTTC
. 12 TRBJ1-1 TRBV7-9 many CASSFLNTEAFF TGTGCCAGCAGCTTCTTAAACACTGAAGCTTTCTTT
. 12 TRBJ2-7 TRBV20-1 few CSAERGRVGQYF TGCAGTGCGGAGAGGGGCAGGGTCGGGCAGTACTTC
TRBD2 14 TRBJ2-7 TRBV20-1 few CSAAGLAGFYEQYF TGCAGTGCGGCTGGACTAGCGGGTTTCTACGAGCAGTACTTC
. 17 TRBJ1-2 TRBV10-3 many CAISESEGTVPYVGYTF TGTGCCATCAGTGAGTCCGAAGGCACCGTACCCTATGTAGGCTACACCTTC
TRBD1 13 TRBJ2-1 TRBV5-1 few CASRATGPDEQFF TGCGCCAGCAGGGCGACAGGGCCGGATGAGCAGTTCTTC
. 14 TRBJ2-7 TRBV6-5 few CASSSRDITYEQYF TGTGCCAGCAGTTCACGGGACATTACCTACGAGCAGTACTTC
TRBD1 20 TRBJ2-2 TRBV11-1 . CASSARTPGQGALNTGELFF TGTGCCAGCAGCGCACGGACTCCGGGACAGGGCGCCTTGAACACCGGGGAGCTGTTTTTT
. 12 TRBJ1-4 TRBV20-1 . CSAPEVGEKLFF TGCAGTGCGCCGGAGGTCGGGGAAAAACTGTTTTTT
TRBD2 18 TRBJ2-5 TRBV6-2/TRBV6-3 . CASSYPLGAGGRQETQYF TGTGCCAGCAGTTACCCCCTGGGAGCGGGGGGGCGGCAAGAGACCCAGTACTTC
TRBD1 15 TRBJ2-1 TRBV28 . CASSKDRVSYNEQFF TGTGCCAGCAGTAAGGACAGGGTTTCCTACAATGAGCAGTTCTTC